This T cell receptor beta chain was sequenced for a study of cytomegalovirus exposure and HLA in healthy donors. About the study: An earlier analysis found 100 million or so unique TCR beta sequences from approximately 190 million T cells. Whole-study findings and limits: Within the data, a cluster of highly shared sequence variants was likely a sequencing artifact. What a later analysis showed was that several of the most significant clusters appeared linked to common viral pathogens.

With 60 Vbeta and 13 Jbeta primers, the PCR was carried out. Assay used: immunoSEQ multiplex PCR; TCRdb lists only in-frame clones, some missing. The sample shows some 120,000 clones, 80% to 85% of them seen only once. The germline V and J ends were trimmed by 2 bases and 0 bases, with 11 bases remaining between them. The CDR3 contains 16 residues. The V gene's germline CDR1 is LNHDA and CDR2 SQIVND (reference sequence). A remark on this clone: Its specificity is unknown.

Sequencing used PBMCs. The clonotype was recovered from a woman in her 30s in good health and CMV-seronegative. The chain links TRBV19 to TRBJ2-4; D gene uncertain. The CDR3, as DNA: TGTGCCAGTAGTATATCCAACTCTATAGCCAAAAACATTCAGTACTTC. It yields the protein CASSISNSIAKNIQYF.